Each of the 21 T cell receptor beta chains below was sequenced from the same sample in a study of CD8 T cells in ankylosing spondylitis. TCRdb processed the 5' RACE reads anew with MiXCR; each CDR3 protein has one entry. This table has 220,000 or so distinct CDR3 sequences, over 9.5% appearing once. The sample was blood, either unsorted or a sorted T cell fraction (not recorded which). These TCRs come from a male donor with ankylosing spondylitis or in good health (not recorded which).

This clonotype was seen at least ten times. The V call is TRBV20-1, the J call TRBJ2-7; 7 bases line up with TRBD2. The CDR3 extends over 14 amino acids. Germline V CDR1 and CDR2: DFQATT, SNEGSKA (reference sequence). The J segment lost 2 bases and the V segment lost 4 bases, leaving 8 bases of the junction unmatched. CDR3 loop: CSAIRLAEAYEQYF. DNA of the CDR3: TGCAGTGCTATCCGACTAGCTGAGGCCTACGAGCAGTACTTC.

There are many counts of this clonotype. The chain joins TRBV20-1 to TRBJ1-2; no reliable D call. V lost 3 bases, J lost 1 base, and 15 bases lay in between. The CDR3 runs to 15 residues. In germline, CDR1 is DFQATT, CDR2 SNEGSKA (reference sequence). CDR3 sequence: CSASTPDVLNYGYTF. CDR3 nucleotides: TGCAGTGCTAGCACTCCCGACGTCCTTAACTATGGCTACACCTTC.

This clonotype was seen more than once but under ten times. This CDR3 reads CASRPTRDQEQYF. DNA of the CDR3: TGTGCCAGCAGACCCACGAGGGACCAAGAACAGTATTTT. The rearrangement joins TRBV7-2 to TRBJ2-3; the D call may be TRBD1 or TRBD2 (5 bases each). The germline gives CDR1 SGHTA, CDR2 FQGNSA. CDR3 length: 13 residues. The V end was cut by 6 bases, the J end by 12 bases, with 19 bases between.

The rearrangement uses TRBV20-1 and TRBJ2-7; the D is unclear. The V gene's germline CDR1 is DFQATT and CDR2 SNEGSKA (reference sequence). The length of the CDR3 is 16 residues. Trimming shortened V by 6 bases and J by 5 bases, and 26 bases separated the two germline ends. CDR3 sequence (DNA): TGCAGTGCCTACCCTCTAGGGCAAGGGTGGTACGACGAGCAGTACTTC. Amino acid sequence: CSAYPLGQGWYDEQYF.

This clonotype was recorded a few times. The CDR3 region is CSVEDLGGRGAFF. DNA of the CDR3: TGCAGCGTTGAAGATTTGGGAGGCAGGGGGGCTTTCTTT. This chain links TRBV29-1 with TRBJ1-1; 7 bases match TRBD1. The CDR3 extends over 13 amino acids. The V segment lost 0 bases and the J segment 11 bases; nucleotides outside the gene matches: 9. Germline V gene lookup returns CDR1 SQVTM and CDR2 ANQGSEA.

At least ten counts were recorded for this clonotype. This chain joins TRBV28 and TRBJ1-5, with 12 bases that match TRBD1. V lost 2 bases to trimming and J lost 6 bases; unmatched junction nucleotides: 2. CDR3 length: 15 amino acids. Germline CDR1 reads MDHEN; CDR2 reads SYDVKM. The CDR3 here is CASSLGTGGLQPQHF. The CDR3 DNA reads TGTGCCAGCAGTTTAGGGACAGGGGGCCTTCAGCCCCAGCATTTT.

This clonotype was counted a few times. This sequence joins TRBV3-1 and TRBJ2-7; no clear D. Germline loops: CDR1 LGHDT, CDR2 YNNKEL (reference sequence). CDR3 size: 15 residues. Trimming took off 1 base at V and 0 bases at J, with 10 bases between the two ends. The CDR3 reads CASSQGVSSSYEQYF. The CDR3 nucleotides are TGTGCCAGCAGCCAAGGTGTCAGTAGCTCCTACGAGCAGTACTTC.

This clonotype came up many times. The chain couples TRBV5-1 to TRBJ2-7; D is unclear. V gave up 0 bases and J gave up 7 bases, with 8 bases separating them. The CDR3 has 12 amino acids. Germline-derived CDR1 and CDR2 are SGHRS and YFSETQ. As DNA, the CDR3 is TGCGCCAGCAGCTTGGGGCCGTTTGAGCAGTACTTC. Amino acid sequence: CASSLGPFEQYF. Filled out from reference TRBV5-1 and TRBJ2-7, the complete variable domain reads KAGVTQTPRYLIKTRGQQVTLSCSPISGHRSVSWYQQTPGQGLQFLFEYFSETQRNKGNFPGRFSGRQFSNSRSEMNVSTLELGDSALYLCASSLGPFEQYFGPGTRLTVT.

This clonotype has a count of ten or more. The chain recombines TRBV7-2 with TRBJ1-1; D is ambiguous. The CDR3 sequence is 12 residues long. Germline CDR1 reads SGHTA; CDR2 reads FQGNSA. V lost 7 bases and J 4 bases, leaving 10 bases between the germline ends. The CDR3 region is CASTTYGTEAFF. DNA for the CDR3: TGTGCCAGCACCACCTACGGCACTGAAGCTTTCTTT.

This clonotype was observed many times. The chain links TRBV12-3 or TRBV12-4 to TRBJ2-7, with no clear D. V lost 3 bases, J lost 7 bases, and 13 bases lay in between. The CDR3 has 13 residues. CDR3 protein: CASSFFSDGEQYF. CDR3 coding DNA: TGTGCCAGCAGTTTCTTCTCCGACGGAGAGCAGTACTTC.

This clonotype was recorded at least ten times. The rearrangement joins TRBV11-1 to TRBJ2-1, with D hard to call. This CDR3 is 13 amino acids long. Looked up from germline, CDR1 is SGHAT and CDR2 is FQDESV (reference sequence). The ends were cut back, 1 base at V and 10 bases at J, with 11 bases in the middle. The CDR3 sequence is CASSLGVEREQFF. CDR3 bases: TGTGCCAGCAGCTTAGGGGTCGAGAGGGAGCAGTTCTTC.

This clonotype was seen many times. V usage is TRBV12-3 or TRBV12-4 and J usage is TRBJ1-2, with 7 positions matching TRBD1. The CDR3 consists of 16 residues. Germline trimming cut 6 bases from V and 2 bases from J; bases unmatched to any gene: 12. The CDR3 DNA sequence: TGTGCCAGCAGCTTATTGGGACAGTTCGAGAACTATGGCTACACCTTC. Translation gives CASSLLGQFENYGYTF.

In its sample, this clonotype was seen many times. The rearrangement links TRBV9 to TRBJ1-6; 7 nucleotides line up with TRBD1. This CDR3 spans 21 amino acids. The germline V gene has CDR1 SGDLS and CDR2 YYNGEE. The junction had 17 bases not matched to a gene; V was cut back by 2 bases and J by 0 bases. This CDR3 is CASSVGTVIGEFSSYNSPLHF. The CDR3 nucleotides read TGTGCCAGCAGCGTGGGGACAGTCATTGGGGAGTTCAGCTCCTATAATTCACCCCTCCACTTT.

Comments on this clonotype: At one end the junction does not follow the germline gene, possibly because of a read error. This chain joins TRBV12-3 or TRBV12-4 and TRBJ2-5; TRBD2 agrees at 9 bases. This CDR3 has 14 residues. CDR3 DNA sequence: TGTGCCAGCAGTTTTAGCGGGGGAGAAGAGACCCGGTACTTC. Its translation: CASSFSGGEETRYF.

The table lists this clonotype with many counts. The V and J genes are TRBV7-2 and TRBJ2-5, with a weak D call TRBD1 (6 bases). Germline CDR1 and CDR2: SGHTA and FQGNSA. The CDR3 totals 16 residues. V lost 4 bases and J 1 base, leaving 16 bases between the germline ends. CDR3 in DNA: TGTGCCAGCAGCTCCCTCGGACAGACAGTCCAAGAGACCCAGTACTTC. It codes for CASSSLGQTVQETQYF. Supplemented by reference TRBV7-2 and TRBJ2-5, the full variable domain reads GAGVSQSPSNKVTEKGKDVELRCDPISGHTALYWYRQSLGQGLEFLIYFQGNSAPDKSGLPSDRFSAERTGGSVSTLTIQRTQQEDSAVYLCASSSLGQTVQETQYFGPGTRLLVL.

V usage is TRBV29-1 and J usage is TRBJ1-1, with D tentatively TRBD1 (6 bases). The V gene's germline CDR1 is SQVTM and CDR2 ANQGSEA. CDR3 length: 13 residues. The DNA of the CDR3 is TGCAGTGGGCGTGGACAGATGAACACTGAAGCTTTCTTT. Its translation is CSGRGQMNTEAFF.

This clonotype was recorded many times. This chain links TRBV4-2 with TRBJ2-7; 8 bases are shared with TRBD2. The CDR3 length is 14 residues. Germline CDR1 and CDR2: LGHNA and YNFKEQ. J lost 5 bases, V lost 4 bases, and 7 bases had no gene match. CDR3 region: CASSRRGGQNEQYF. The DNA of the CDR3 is TGTGCCAGCAGCCGCCGGGGGGGCCAGAACGAGCAGTACTTC.

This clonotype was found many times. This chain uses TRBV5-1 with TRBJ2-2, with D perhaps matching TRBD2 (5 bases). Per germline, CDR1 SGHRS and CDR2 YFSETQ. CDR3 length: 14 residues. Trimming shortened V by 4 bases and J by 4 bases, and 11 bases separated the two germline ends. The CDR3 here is CASSEGAGTGELFF. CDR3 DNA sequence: TGCGCCAGCAGCGAGGGAGCTGGCACCGGGGAGCTGTTTTTT.

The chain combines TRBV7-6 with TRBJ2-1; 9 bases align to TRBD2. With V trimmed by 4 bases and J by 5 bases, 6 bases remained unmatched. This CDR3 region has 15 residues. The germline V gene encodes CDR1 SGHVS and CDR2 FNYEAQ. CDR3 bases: TGTGCCAGCAGCTCCGGACTAGCGTTTAACAATGAGCAGTTCTTC. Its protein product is CASSSGLAFNNEQFF. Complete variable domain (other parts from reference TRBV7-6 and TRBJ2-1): GAGVSQSPRYKVTKRGQDVALRCDPISGHVSLYWYRQALGQGPEFLTYFNYEAQQDKSGLPNDRFSAERPEGSISTLTIQRTEQRDSAMYRCASSSGLAFNNEQFFGPGTRLTVL.

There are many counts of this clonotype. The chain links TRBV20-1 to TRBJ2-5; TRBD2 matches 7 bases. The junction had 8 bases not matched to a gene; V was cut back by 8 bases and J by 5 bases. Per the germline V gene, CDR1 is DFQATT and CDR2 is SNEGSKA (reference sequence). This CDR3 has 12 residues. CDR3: CSSPAGIETQYF. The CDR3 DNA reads TGCAGTTCCCCAGCGGGGATTGAGACCCAGTACTTC.

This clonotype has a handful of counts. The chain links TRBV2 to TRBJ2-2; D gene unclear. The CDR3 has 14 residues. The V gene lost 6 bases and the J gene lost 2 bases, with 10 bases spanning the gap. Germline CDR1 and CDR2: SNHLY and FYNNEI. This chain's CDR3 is CASRNGPNTGELFF. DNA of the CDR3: TGTGCCAGCAGGAATGGCCCCAACACCGGGGAGCTGTTTTTT.